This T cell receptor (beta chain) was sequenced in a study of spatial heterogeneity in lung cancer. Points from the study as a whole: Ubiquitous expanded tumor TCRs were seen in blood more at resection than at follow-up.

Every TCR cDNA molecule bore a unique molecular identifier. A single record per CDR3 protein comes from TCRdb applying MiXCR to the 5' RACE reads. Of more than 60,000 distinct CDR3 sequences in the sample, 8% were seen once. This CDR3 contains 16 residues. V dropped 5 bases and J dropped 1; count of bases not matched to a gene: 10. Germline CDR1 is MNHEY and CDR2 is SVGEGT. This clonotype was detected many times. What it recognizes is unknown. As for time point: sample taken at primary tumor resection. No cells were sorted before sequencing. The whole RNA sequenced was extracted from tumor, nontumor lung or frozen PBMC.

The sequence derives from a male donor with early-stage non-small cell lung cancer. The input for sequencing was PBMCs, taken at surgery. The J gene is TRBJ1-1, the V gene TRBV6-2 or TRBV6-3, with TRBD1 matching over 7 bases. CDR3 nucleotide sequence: TGTGCCAGCAGTGGGCAGGGGGTAACCGAGAACACTGAAGCTTTCTTT. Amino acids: CASSGQGVTENTEAFF.